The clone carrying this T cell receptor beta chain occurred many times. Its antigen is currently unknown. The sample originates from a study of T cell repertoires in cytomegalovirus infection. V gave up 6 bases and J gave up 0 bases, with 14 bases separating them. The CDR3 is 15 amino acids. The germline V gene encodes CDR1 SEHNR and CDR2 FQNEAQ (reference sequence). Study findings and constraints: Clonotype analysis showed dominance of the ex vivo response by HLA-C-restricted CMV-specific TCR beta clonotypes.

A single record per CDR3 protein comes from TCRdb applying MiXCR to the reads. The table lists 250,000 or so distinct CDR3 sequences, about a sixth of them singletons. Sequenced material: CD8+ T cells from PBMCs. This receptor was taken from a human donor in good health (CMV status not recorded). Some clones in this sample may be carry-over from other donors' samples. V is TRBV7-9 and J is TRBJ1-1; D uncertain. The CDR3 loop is CASSRGSQVNTEAFF. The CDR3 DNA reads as TGTGCCAGCAGTCGAGGGTCTCAAGTGAACACTGAAGCTTTCTTT.